The T cell receptor (beta chain) under discussion was sequenced for a study of CD8+ T cells in alopecia areata. Study in general: Administration of oral tofacitinib to treated patients was at 5 to 10 mg twice daily.

As for this clone: Antigen unknown.

Sequencing relied on a cDNA template that was reverse transcribed from extracted RNA. The assay was immunoSEQ multiplex PCR, and TCRdb's table has in-frame clones only and misses some. This sample has 150,000 to 190,000 clones, with less than 65% found just once. Study outcomes and limitations: Patients shared TCRs less clearly than mice did, possibly owing to HLA. Researchers report lesional scalp, most notably alopecia totalis/universalis, outstripped normal scalp in clonality.

CDR3 size: 16 residues. CDR1 is SQVTM and CDR2 is ANQGSEA in the germline V gene. The V gene end was trimmed by 4 bases and the J gene end by 3 bases; junction bases not matched to a gene: 10. Isolation of CD4+ and CD8+ T cells from PBMCs was achieved by sorting. The specimen comprised CD8+ T cells sorted from blood, sampled at week 0. The TCR was taken from a human donor with alopecia areata. The chain employs TRBV29-1 and TRBJ2-1; 9 bases fit TRBD1. CDR3 sequence reads: CSVVFQGQGHYNEQFF. The CDR3, as DNA: TGCAGCGTTGTATTTCAGGGACAGGGACACTACAATGAGCAGTTCTTC.